These 16 T cell receptor beta chains came from one sample sequenced in a study of T cells after yellow fever vaccination. TCRdb passed the 5' RACE reads through MiXCR, listing each CDR3 protein once. The sample carries 300,000 or so distinct CDR3 sequences, around 13% recorded once. The material sequenced was CD4+ T cells sorted from PBMCs, taken 45 days after the yellow fever booster vaccination. The receptors derive from a man aged 30-40 years who received the YFV17D yellow fever vaccine.

The V gene is TRBV7-2, the J gene TRBJ2-3; TRBD2 might be the D (5 bases). Per the germline V gene, CDR1 is SGHTA and CDR2 is FQGNSA. The ends were cut back, 3 bases at V and 3 bases at J, with 13 bases in the middle. The CDR3 totals 15 residues. The CDR3 is CASSFLGSRTDTQYF. The CDR3, as DNA: TGTGCCAGCAGCTTCCTAGGGAGTCGTACAGATACGCAGTATTTT.

This clonotype was observed at least ten times. This chain uses TRBV29-1 with TRBJ2-3; 12 bases align to TRBD2. From germline, CDR1 is SQVTM and CDR2 ANQGSEA. The V and J ends lost 6 bases and 2 bases, in that order; junction bases with no gene match: 6. The CDR3 has 15 amino acids. CDR3 residues: CSVQGLAGTTDTQYF. The CDR3 coding sequence is TGCAGCGTACAAGGACTAGCGGGAACCACAGATACGCAGTATTTT.

The J gene is TRBJ2-2, the V gene TRBV12-3 or TRBV12-4; 13 bases are shared with TRBD2. The CDR3 has 18 residues. The CDR3 DNA sequence: TGTACCCTCAGTTCCCGCAGACTAGCGGGAGGCCTCACCGGGGAGCTGTTTTTT. Translating it yields CTLSSRRLAGGLTGELFF.

V gene TRBV6-1 combines with J gene TRBJ1-2; tentatively, D is TRBD1 (6 bases). The germline CDR1 and CDR2 sequences are MNHNS and SASEGT. Trimming pared 4 bases from V and 3 bases from J, leaving 15 bases between. The CDR3 sequence is 15 residues long. Written as DNA, the CDR3 is TGTGCCAGCAGTGGCCGGGACACGGACGACTATGGCTACACCTTC. Encoded protein: CASSGRDTDDYGYTF.

V is TRBV28 and J is TRBJ2-7; D ambiguous. The CDR3 has 13 residues. Germline CDR1 MDHEN, CDR2 SYDVKM. Between the trimmed V and J ends, which lost 8 bases and 0 bases, there was a span of 11 bases. Here the CDR3 reads CASGTTFSYEQYF. The CDR3 nucleotides are TGTGCCAGCGGCACTACCTTCTCCTACGAGCAGTACTTC.

Notes on this clonotype: One end of the junction fails to match germline, which may point to a read error. This chain's CDR3 is CASSPKGAGSNNEQFF. The DNA for the CDR3 is TGTGCCAGCAGCCCGAAGGGAGCTGGCTCCAACAATGAGCAGTTCTTC. This chain joins TRBV6-1 and TRBJ2-1; D is perhaps TRBD2 (5 bases). CDR1 MNHNS and CDR2 SASEGT come from the germline V gene. The CDR3 loop spans 16 amino acids.

The chain recombines TRBV3-1 with TRBJ2-1, with D unclear. CDR1 and CDR2 from the germline V gene are LGHDT and YNNKEL (reference sequence). With 1 base removed from V and 10 bases from J, the gap between germline ends came to 8 bases. The CDR3 is 12 amino acids. The CDR3 is CASSQGRLEQFF. The DNA for the CDR3 is TGTGCCAGCAGCCAAGGGCGCCTAGAGCAGTTCTTC.

V is TRBV12-5 and J is TRBJ2-2; D is ambiguous. Trimming took 1 base from V and 0 from J, leaving 3 bases between them. The germline CDR1 and CDR2 sequences are LGHNT and FRNRAP. This CDR3 has 14 residues. The CDR3: CASGLATNTGELFF. Here the CDR3 DNA reads TGTGCTAGTGGTTTGGCCACGAACACCGGGGAGCTGTTTTTT.

The gene calls are TRBV6-1 and TRBJ2-1; 9 positions match TRBD2. Germline V gene data show CDR1 as MNHNS and CDR2 as SASEGT. The CDR3 runs to 16 residues. J lost 2 bases, V lost 5 bases, and 7 bases had no gene match. This CDR3 is CASSRGAGGPYNEQFF. The CDR3 DNA reads as TGTGCCAGCAGTCGAGGAGCGGGAGGTCCCTACAATGAGCAGTTCTTC.

V and J are TRBV4-2 and TRBJ2-5, with a tentative D call TRBD2 (6 bases). The CDR3 is 15 residues long. The germline gives CDR1 LGHNA, CDR2 YNFKEQ. V was trimmed by 0 bases and J by 5 bases, leaving 13 bases between them. The CDR3 DNA sequence: TGTGCCAGCAGCCAAGAGGTCGGAGGGCGGGAGACCCAGTACTTC. Amino acid sequence: CASSQEVGGRETQYF.

This chain joins TRBV15 and TRBJ2-3, with 9 bases aligning to TRBD2. Germline loops: CDR1 LNHNV, CDR2 YYDKDF (reference sequence). CDR3 length: 16 residues. After removal of 4 bases from V and 8 bases from J, the junction contained 13 bases not matched to a gene. This chain's CDR3 is CATSTRGGRARGTQYF. CDR3 nucleotide sequence: TGTGCCACCAGCACCCGTGGCGGGAGGGCCCGGGGTACGCAGTATTTT.

A few counts support this clonotype. V gene TRBV18 combines with J gene TRBJ2-3; the match to TRBD1 covers 8 bases. From germline, CDR1 is KGHSH and CDR2 LQKENI. Trimming took 1 base from V and 1 from J; bases not matched to a gene: 7. The CDR3 covers 17 residues. The CDR3 region has the DNA TGTGCCAGCTCACCACTCCCAGGGACAGGAGGCACAGATACGCAGTATTTT. Its protein is CASSPLPGTGGTDTQYF.

The genes are TRBV11-2 and TRBJ2-1, with 9 positions matching TRBD2. With 3 bases clipped from V and 7 bases from J, the junction kept 7 bases outside the gene matches. Germline values: CDR1 SGHAT, CDR2 FQNNGV. This CDR3 contains 15 residues. The CDR3 sequence is CASSFSGRTGNEQFF. CDR3 DNA sequence: TGTGCCAGCAGCTTTAGCGGGAGAACAGGAAATGAGCAGTTCTTC. The entire variable domain, with the rest obtained from reference TRBV11-2 and TRBJ2-1, is as follows: EAGVAQSPRYKIIEKRQSVAFWCNPISGHATLYWYQQILGQGPKLLIQFQNNGVVDDSQLPKDRFSAERLKGVDSTLKIQPAKLEDSAVYLCASSFSGRTGNEQFFGPGTRLTVL.

The V gene is TRBV7-9, the J gene TRBJ2-1; a possible D gene is TRBD1 (7 bases). The germline V gene has CDR1 SEHNR and CDR2 FQNEAQ (reference sequence). The length of the CDR3 is 14 residues. Trimming removed 5 bases from V and 3 bases from J, with 11 bases in between. Written as DNA, the CDR3 is TGTGCCAGCAGCACCCAGGGGGGCTACAATGAGCAGTTCTTC. It yields the protein CASSTQGGYNEQFF. Full variable domain (rest looked up from reference TRBV7-9 and TRBJ2-1): DTGVSQNPRHKITKRGQNVTFRCDPISEHNRLYWYRQTLGQGPEFLTYFQNEAQLEKSRLLSDRFSAERPKGSFSTLEIQRTEQGDSAMYLCASSTQGGYNEQFFGPGTRLTVL.

This chain links TRBV7-2 with TRBJ2-1, with TRBD2 identical over 8 bases. CDR1 and CDR2 (germline): SGHTA, FQGNSA. This CDR3 comprises 14 residues. Germline trimming cut 1 base from V and 7 bases from J; bases unmatched to any gene: 3. The CDR3 region has the DNA TGTGCCAGCAGCTTAGGACTAGCGTGGAATGAGCAGTTCTTC. Translated, it gives CASSLGLAWNEQFF.

The J gene is TRBJ2-3, the V gene TRBV20-1, with 7 nucleotides matching TRBD2. V lost 3 bases to trimming and J lost 9 bases; unmatched junction nucleotides: 12. Germline V gene sequence: CDR1 DFQATT, CDR2 SNEGSKA (reference sequence). The CDR3 length is 14 residues. CDR3 region: CSASKLAERPTQYF. The CDR3 bases are TGCAGTGCTAGTAAGCTAGCGGAGAGACCGACGCAGTATTTT.